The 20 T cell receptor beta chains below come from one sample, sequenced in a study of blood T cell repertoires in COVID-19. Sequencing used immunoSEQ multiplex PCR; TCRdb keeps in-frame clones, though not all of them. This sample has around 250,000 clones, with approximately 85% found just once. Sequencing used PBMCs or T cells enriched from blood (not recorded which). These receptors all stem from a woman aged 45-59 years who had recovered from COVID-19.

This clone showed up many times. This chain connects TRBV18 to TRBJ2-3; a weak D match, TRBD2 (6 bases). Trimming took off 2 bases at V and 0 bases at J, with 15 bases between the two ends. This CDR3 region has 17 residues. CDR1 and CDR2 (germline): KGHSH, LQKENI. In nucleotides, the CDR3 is TGTGCCAGCTCACCATTATTGCGGGACCCTAGCACAGATACGCAGTATTTT. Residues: CASSPLLRDPSTDTQYF.

The CDR3 DNA follows: TGTGCCAGCAGAGGAGCCGGGGGTGGCTACACCTTC. This gives the protein CASRGAGGGYTF. V and J are TRBV2 and TRBJ1-2, with D maybe TRBD1 (5 bases). Germline V lookup: CDR1 SNHLY, CDR2 FYNNEI. The CDR3 is made up of 12 amino acids. V was shortened by 6 bases and J by 7 bases, with 12 bases between the two germline ends.

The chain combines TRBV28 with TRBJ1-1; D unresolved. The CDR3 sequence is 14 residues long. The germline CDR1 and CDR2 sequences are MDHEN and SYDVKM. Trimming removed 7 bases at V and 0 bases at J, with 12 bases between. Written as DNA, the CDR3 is TGTGCCAGCATCTCTGCCTCGGTGAACACTGAAGCTTTCTTT. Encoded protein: CASISASVNTEAFF.

CDR3 amino acids: CASSRAGGGQQPQHF. The CDR3 nucleotides are TGTGCCAGTAGTAGGGCTGGAGGCGGCCAGCAGCCCCAGCATTTT. The V call is TRBV19, the J call TRBJ1-5, with no clear D. Germline CDR1 LNHDA, CDR2 SQIVND (reference sequence). The CDR3 is made up of 15 amino acids. The V end lost 4 bases, the J end lost 7 bases, and 17 bases lay between the germline ends.

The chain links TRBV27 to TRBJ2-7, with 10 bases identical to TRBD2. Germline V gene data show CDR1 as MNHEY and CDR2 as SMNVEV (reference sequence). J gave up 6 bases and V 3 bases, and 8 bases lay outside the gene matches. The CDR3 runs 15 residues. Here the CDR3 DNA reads TGTGCCAGCAGTTTCTTGGCTAGCGGGAGTAGCGAGCAGTACTTC. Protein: CASSFLASGSSEQYF.

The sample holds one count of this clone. The CDR3 DNA is TGTGCCAGCAGTTACTCGTTCGGGATAACAGGGGATGGCTACACCTTC. Its protein is CASSYSFGITGDGYTF. V usage is TRBV6-2 or TRBV6-3 and J usage is TRBJ1-2; 7 nucleotides agree with TRBD1. CDR1 is MNHEY and CDR2 is SVGEGT in the germline V gene. V was clipped by 0 bases and J by 6 bases; unmatched bases: 10. CDR3 size: 16 residues.

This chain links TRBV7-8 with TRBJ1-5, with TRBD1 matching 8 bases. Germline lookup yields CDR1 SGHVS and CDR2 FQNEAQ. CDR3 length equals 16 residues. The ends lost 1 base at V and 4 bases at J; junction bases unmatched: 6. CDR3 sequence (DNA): TGTGCCAGCAGCTTAGTCGGACAGGGAGGGAATCAGCCCCAGCATTTT. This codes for CASSLVGQGGNQPQHF.

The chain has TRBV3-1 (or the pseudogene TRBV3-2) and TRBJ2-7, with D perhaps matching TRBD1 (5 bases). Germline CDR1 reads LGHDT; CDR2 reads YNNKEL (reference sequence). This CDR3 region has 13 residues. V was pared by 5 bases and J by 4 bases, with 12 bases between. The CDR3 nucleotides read TGTGCCAGCAGCAGGCAGGGTGGGTACGAGCAGTACTTC. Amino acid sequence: CASSRQGGYEQYF.

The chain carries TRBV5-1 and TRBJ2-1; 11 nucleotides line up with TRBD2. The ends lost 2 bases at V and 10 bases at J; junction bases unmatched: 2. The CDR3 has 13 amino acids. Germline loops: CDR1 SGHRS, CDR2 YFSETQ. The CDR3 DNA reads TGCGCCAGCAGCTTACGACTAGCGGGAGAGCAGTTCTTC. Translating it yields CASSLRLAGEQFF.

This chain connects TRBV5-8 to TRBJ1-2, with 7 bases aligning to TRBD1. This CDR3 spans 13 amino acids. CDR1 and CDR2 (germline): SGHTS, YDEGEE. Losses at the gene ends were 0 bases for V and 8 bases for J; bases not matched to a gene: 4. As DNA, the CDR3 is TGTGCCAGCAGCTTGGAGGGGGCGCGAGGCTACACCTTC. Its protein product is CASSLEGARGYTF.

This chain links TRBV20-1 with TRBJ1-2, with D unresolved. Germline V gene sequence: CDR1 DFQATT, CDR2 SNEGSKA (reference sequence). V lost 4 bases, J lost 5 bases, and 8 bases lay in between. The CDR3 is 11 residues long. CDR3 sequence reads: CSANLWYGYTF. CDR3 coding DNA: TGCAGTGCTAACTTATGGTATGGCTACACCTTC.

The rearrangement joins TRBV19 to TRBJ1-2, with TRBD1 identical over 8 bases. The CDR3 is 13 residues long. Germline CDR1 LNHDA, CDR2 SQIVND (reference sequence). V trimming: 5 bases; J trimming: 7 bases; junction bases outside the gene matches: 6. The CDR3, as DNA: TGTGCCAGTAGTCTCCGGGACAGGAGTGGCTACACCTTC. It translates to CASSLRDRSGYTF.

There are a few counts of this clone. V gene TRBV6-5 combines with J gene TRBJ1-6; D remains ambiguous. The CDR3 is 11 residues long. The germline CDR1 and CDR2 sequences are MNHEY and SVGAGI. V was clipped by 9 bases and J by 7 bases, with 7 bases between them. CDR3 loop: CASERNSPLHF. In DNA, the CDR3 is TGTGCCAGTGAGCGGAATTCACCCCTCCACTTT.

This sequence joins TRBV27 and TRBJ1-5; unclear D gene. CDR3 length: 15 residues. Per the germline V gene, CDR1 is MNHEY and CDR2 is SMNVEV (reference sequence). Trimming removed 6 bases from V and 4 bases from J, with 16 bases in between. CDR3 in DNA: TGTGCCAGCAGAGGAGTAGCGGGTGGGAATCAGCCCCAGCATTTT. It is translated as CASRGVAGGNQPQHF.

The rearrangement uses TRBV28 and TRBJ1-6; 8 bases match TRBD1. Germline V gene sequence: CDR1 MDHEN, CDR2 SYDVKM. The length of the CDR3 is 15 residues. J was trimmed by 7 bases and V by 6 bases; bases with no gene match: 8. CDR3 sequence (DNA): TGTGCCAGCAGCCCACAGGGGGTCTCGAATTCACCCCTCCACTTT. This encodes CASSPQGVSNSPLHF.

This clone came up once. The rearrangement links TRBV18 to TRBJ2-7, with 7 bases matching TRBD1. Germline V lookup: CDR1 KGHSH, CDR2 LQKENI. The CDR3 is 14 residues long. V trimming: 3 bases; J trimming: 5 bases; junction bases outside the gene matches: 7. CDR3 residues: CASSPDRARHEQYF. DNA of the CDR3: TGTGCCAGCTCACCCGACAGGGCGAGGCACGAGCAGTACTTC.

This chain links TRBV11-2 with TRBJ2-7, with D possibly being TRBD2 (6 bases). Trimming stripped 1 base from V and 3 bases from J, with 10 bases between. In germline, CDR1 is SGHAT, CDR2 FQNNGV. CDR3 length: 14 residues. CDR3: CASSLGDSYYEQYF. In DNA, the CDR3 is TGTGCCAGCAGCTTAGGGGACTCCTACTACGAGCAGTACTTC. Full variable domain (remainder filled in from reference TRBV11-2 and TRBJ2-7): EAGVAQSPRYKIIEKRQSVAFWCNPISGHATLYWYQQILGQGPKLLIQFQNNGVVDDSQLPKDRFSAERLKGVDSTLKIQPAKLEDSAVYLCASSLGDSYYEQYFGPGTRLTVT.

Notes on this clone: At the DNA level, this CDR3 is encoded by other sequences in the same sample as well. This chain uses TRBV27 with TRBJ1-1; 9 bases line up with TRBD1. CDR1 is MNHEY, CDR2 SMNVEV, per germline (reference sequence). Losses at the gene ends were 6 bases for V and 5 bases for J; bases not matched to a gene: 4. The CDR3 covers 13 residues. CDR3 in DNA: TGTGCCAGCAGGAGACAGGGGGGTACTGAAGCTTTCTTT. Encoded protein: CASRRQGGTEAFF.

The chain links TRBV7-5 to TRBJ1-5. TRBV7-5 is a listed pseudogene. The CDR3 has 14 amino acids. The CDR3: CARTLRRADQPQHF. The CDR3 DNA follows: TGTGCCAGAACCCTAAGGCGGGCGGATCAGCCCCAGCATTTT.

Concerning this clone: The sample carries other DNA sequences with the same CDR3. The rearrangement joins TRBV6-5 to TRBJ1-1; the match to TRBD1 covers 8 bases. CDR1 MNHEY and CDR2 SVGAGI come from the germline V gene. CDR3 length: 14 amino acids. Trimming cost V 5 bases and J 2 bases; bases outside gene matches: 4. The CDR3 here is CASSLGQGNTEAFF. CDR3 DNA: TGTGCCAGCAGTCTTGGACAGGGAAACACTGAAGCTTTCTTT.